The 9 T cell receptor beta chains below come from one sample, sequenced in a study of blood T cell repertoires in COVID-19. Assay: immunoSEQ multiplex PCR; the TCRdb copy retains only in-frame clones and omits some. The table lists 130,000 or so clones, roughly 90% of them singletons, with more than 2% in the top ten. The source material was peripheral blood. The receptor source for this set is a man between 65 and 79 years old with active COVID-19.

The chain uses TRBV7-2 and TRBJ1-2, with D perhaps TRBD1 (5 bases). The CDR3 has 15 residues. The germline gives CDR1 SGHTA, CDR2 FQGNSA. V was pared by 4 bases and J by 1 base, with 13 bases between. The DNA for the CDR3 is TGTGCCAGCAGCTCAGGGTCGGGGGTTAACTATGGCTACACCTTC. Amino acid sequence: CASSSGSGVNYGYTF.

This clone was detected once. The rearrangement links TRBV11-1 to TRBJ1-1; no reliable D call. V was clipped by 4 bases and J by 5 bases, with 14 bases between them. CDR1 SGHAT and CDR2 FQDESV come from the germline V gene (reference sequence). The CDR3 totals 14 residues. As DNA, the CDR3 is TGTGCCAGCAGCTCGCCCCGGGAACTTACTGAAGCTTTCTTT. Protein product: CASSSPRELTEAFF. Full variable domain (outside the CDR3, taken from reference TRBV11-1 and TRBJ1-1): EAEVAQSPRYKITEKSQAVAFWCDPISGHATLYWYRQILGQGPELLVQFQDESVVDDSQLPKDRFSAERLKGVDSTLKIQPAELGDSAMYLCASSSPRELTEAFFGQGTRLTVV.

This chain uses TRBV19 with TRBJ1-4; the D is unclear. CDR1 and CDR2 (germline): LNHDA, SQIVND (reference sequence). CDR3 length: 15 residues. Between the trimmed V and J ends, which lost 3 bases and 0 bases, there was a span of 8 bases. The CDR3 nucleotides read TGTGCCAGTAGTATTGAGGTTTCAACTAATGAAAAACTGTTTTTT. Protein: CASSIEVSTNEKLFF.

The chain joins TRBV28 to TRBJ1-4; D gene ambiguous. This CDR3 is built from 13 residues. Deletions cut 1 base from V and 8 bases from J, with 8 bases between. Germline V gene lookup returns CDR1 MDHEN and CDR2 SYDVKM. Here the CDR3 reads CASSLSGREKLFF. DNA of the CDR3: TGTGCCAGCAGTTTATCAGGTAGAGAAAAACTGTTTTTT.

The rearrangement links TRBV28 to TRBJ2-7; 8 bases align to TRBD2. The V gene's germline CDR1 is MDHEN and CDR2 SYDVKM. This CDR3 contains 15 residues. The V gene end was trimmed by 4 bases and the J gene end by 4 bases; junction bases not matched to a gene: 9. DNA for the CDR3: TGTGCCAGCAGTTACACCGGGAGGGCCGCATACGAGCAGTACTTC. Translation gives CASSYTGRAAYEQYF.

The V gene is TRBV6-2 or TRBV6-3, the J gene TRBJ2-3, with a weak D call TRBD2 (6 bases). V was clipped by 2 bases and J by 5 bases, with 17 bases between them. Germline V lookup: CDR1 MNHEY, CDR2 SVGEGT. The CDR3 is 16 amino acids. The CDR3, as DNA: TGTGCCAGCAGTTACGATGGGACTTGGGGGGTAGATACGCAGTATTTT. It specifies CASSYDGTWGVDTQYF.

V and J are TRBV27 and TRBJ2-7, with D possibly being TRBD2 (6 bases). Germline CDR1 MNHEY, CDR2 SMNVEV (reference sequence). V was trimmed by 2 bases and J by 10 bases, leaving 18 bases between them. The CDR3 extends over 14 amino acids. The CDR3 DNA sequence: TGTGCCAGCAGTTTACGGGGAGGTGGGGTTCCCCAGTACTTC. It specifies CASSLRGGGVPQYF.

This chain links TRBV18 with TRBJ1-2, with a weak D call TRBD1 (6 bases). V lost 5 bases and J lost 6, with 16 bases in between. The CDR3 sequence is 14 residues long. Germline V gene data show CDR1 as KGHSH and CDR2 as LQKENI. CDR3: CASSSWAGADGYTF. CDR3 nucleotides: TGTGCCAGCTCATCCTGGGCAGGGGCCGATGGCTACACCTTC.

The chain links TRBV19 to TRBJ2-2, with 8 nucleotides matching TRBD2. The germline gives CDR1 LNHDA, CDR2 SQIVND (reference sequence). J was trimmed by 4 bases and V by 8 bases; bases with no gene match: 9. This CDR3 has 15 amino acids. In DNA, the CDR3 is TGTGCCAGTTCCGCGGGAGGAAGAGGCACCGGGGAGCTGTTTTTT. It specifies CASSAGGRGTGELFF.